These 18 T cell receptor beta chains originate from one sample sequenced in a study of sequential checkpoint blockade in melanoma. The treatment is: randomized to nivolumab then ipilimumab (arm A) or the reverse (arm B). TCRdb keeps only in-frame clones here, not all; method: immunoSEQ multiplex PCR. The sample includes about 28,000 clones, roughly 91% of them seen just once. The sequencing used CD8+ T cells sorted from blood (inferred from file names), collected from a patient given nivolumab and ipilimumab in sequence. The receptor source for this set is a human donor with melanoma.

This chain links TRBV5-1 with TRBJ1-1, with D hard to call. The CDR3 is made up of 17 amino acids. Trimming cost V 7 bases and J 6 bases, with 28 bases left between them. The germline CDR1 and CDR2 sequences are SGHRS and YFSETQ. Here the CDR3 DNA reads TGCGCCAGCGCGTCCGCCGGGCTTCCCCTTCTGGGAGCTGAAGCTTTCTTT. Translating it yields CASASAGLPLLGAEAFF.

A single count supports this clone. CDR3 loop: CASSHIQGEDTQYF. The CDR3 DNA is TGTGCCAGCAGCCACATACAGGGGGAGGATACGCAGTATTTT. This chain joins TRBV7-8 and TRBJ2-3, with TRBD1 matching over 8 bases. This CDR3 region has 14 residues. Germline trimming cut 5 bases from V and 6 bases from J; bases unmatched to any gene: 7. Germline values: CDR1 SGHVS, CDR2 FQNEAQ.

The chain is built from TRBV19 and TRBJ1-2; unclear D gene. Germline V lookup: CDR1 LNHDA, CDR2 SQIVND (reference sequence). Trimming pared 5 bases from V and 5 bases from J, leaving 9 bases between. The CDR3 totals 12 residues. This CDR3 is CASSSGWYGYTF. The DNA for the CDR3 is TGTGCCAGTAGTTCGGGGTGGTATGGCTACACCTTC. Drawing the rest from reference TRBV19 and TRBJ1-2, the complete variable domain is DGGITQSPKYLFRKEGQNVTLSCEQNLNHDAMYWYRQDPGQGLRLIYYSQIVNDFQKGDIAEGYSVSREKKESFPLTVTSAQKNPTAFYLCASSSGWYGYTFGSGTRLTVV.

This rearrangement joins TRBV5-5 to TRBJ2-2; D might be TRBD2 (5 bases). Trimming stripped 3 bases from V and 4 bases from J, with 7 bases between. Germline V lookup: CDR1 SGHKS, CDR2 YYEKEE (reference sequence). This CDR3 region has 13 residues. The CDR3 DNA reads as TGTGCCAGCAGCTACACTAGCACCGGGGAGCTGTTTTTT. Its translation: CASSYTSTGELFF.

This clone came up once. The chain joins TRBV25-1 to TRBJ2-5, with a weak D call TRBD2 (5 bases). The CDR3 loop spans 13 amino acids. Germline V gene sequence: CDR1 MGHDK, CDR2 SYGVNS. Deletions cut 7 bases from V and 11 bases from J, with 20 bases between. CDR3 residues: CASNFGEGREQYF. For the CDR3, the DNA is TGTGCCAGCAATTTTGGCGAGGGTAGAGAGCAGTACTTC.

The chain uses TRBV9 and TRBJ2-1; 11 bases align to TRBD2. The CDR3 loop spans 15 amino acids. Per germline, CDR1 SGDLS and CDR2 YYNGEE. Germline trimming cut 0 bases from V and 12 bases from J; bases unmatched to any gene: 8. The CDR3 spells CASSVDASGRLGQFF. CDR3 in DNA: TGTGCCAGCAGCGTAGACGCTAGCGGGAGGTTAGGGCAGTTCTTC.

This clone appeared once. The CDR3: CASSLGGRVDEQYF. The CDR3 nucleotides are TGTGCCAGCAGCTTGGGCGGCAGGGTGGACGAGCAGTACTTC. The chain employs TRBV7-6 and TRBJ2-7, with TRBD1 as a possible D gene (5 bases). CDR1 is SGHVS, CDR2 FNYEAQ, per germline. The CDR3 runs 14 residues. With 3 bases removed from V and 5 bases from J, the gap between germline ends came to 14 bases.

V usage is TRBV5-1 and J usage is TRBJ2-5; 16 bases match TRBD2. The J call may be faulty, since TRBJ2-7 better matches the DNA end. The CDR3 consists of 18 residues. Germline loops: CDR1 SGHRS, CDR2 YFSETQ. The CDR3 sequence is CASSLGTSGRAGAYEQYF. The CDR3 nucleotides read TGCGCCAGCAGCTTAGGGACTAGCGGGAGGGCCGGCGCCTACGAGCAGTACTTC.

The chain has TRBV5-4 and TRBJ2-2, with 8 bases that match TRBD1. The CDR3 consists of 15 residues. CDR1 and CDR2 (germline): SGHNT, YYREEE (reference sequence). V lost 4 bases to trimming and J lost 7 bases; unmatched junction nucleotides: 9. The CDR3 nucleotides read TGTGCCAGCAGCAAATCCAGGGGGCTGGGCGGGGAGCTGTTTTTT. This codes for CASSKSRGLGGELFF.

The chain is built from TRBV2 and TRBJ2-1, with D maybe TRBD2 (6 bases). Trimming pared 7 bases from V and 3 bases from J, leaving 13 bases between. CDR1 SNHLY and CDR2 FYNNEI come from the germline V gene. This CDR3 contains 14 residues. Here the CDR3 DNA reads TGTGCCAGCACCGGGAGACAGCGCTACAATGAGCAGTTCTTC. Its protein product is CASTGRQRYNEQFF.

The chain combines TRBV7-9 with TRBJ1-1; D uncertain. Germline CDR1 is SEHNR and CDR2 is FQNEAQ (reference sequence). With 5 bases removed from V and 3 bases from J, the gap between germline ends came to 16 bases. This CDR3 region has 15 residues. The CDR3 is CASSLPGGPYTEAFF. For the CDR3, the DNA is TGTGCCAGCAGCCTCCCGGGAGGACCCTACACTGAAGCTTTCTTT.

Regarding this clone: A read error may account for a junction end that differs from germline. In the same sample, other DNA sequences code for this CDR3. The DNA for the CDR3 is TGTGCCAGTAGCCAAGGACAGGGGAAGGGAACTAATGAAAAACTGTTTTTT. Its protein product is CASSQGQGKGTNEKLFF. V usage is TRBV4-2 and J usage is TRBJ1-4; 9 nucleotides agree with TRBD1. Per the germline V gene, CDR1 is LGHNA and CDR2 is YNFKEQ. The CDR3 loop spans 17 amino acids.

This chain links TRBV7-2 with TRBJ2-1; D is possibly TRBD1 (6 bases). V shed 5 bases and J shed 2 bases, with 13 bases lying between them. From germline, CDR1 is SGHTA and CDR2 FQGNSA. CDR3 length equals 15 residues. The CDR3 loop is CASSPTGSTYNEQFF. The CDR3 DNA is TGTGCCAGCAGCCCCACAGGGAGCACCTACAATGAGCAGTTCTTC.

The chain couples TRBV5-6 to TRBJ1-4; 7 bases match TRBD1. V gave up 0 bases and J gave up 7 bases; unmatched junction bases: 12. The CDR3 extends over 17 amino acids. Germline CDR1 and CDR2: SGHDT and YYEEEE. CDR3 loop: CASSLGDSLERSEKLFF. The CDR3 bases are TGTGCCAGCAGCTTGGGGGACAGTCTAGAGAGGAGTGAAAAACTGTTTTTT.

The chain links TRBV6-1 to TRBJ2-4, with 8 nucleotides matching TRBD1. The CDR3 totals 15 residues. Looked up from germline, CDR1 is MNHNS and CDR2 is SASEGT. V lost 0 bases and J lost 8; bases outside the gene matches: 6. CDR3: CASSEATGEGYIQYF. The CDR3 region has the DNA TGTGCCAGCAGTGAAGCGACAGGGGAAGGGTACATTCAGTACTTC.

The chain carries TRBV5-4 and TRBJ2-5; 13 nucleotides agree with TRBD2. The junction had 11 bases not matched to a gene; V was cut back by 4 bases and J by 5 bases. The CDR3 spans 17 residues. Germline V gene data show CDR1 as SGHNT and CDR2 as YYREEE (reference sequence). The CDR3 sequence: CASSAQTSGRAGETQYF. Here the CDR3 DNA reads TGTGCCAGCAGCGCCCAAACTAGCGGGAGGGCCGGGGAGACCCAGTACTTC.

The chain is built from TRBV18 and TRBJ1-1; no reliable D call. Germline loops: CDR1 KGHSH, CDR2 LQKENI. V dropped 6 bases and J dropped 1 base, with 9 bases sitting between them. This CDR3 contains 13 residues. CDR3: CASSPGSNTEAFF. CDR3 DNA sequence: TGTGCCAGCTCCCCTGGCTCGAACACTGAAGCTTTCTTT.

This clone was observed a few times. The V gene is TRBV5-8, the J gene TRBJ1-1, with D unclear. The germline CDR1 and CDR2 sequences are SGHTS and YDEGEE. Between the trimmed V and J ends, which lost 2 bases and 5 bases, there was a span of 7 bases. This CDR3 comprises 12 residues. The CDR3 loop is CASSFSGTEAFF. The DNA for the CDR3 is TGTGCCAGCAGCTTTTCGGGGACTGAAGCTTTCTTT.